This T cell receptor beta chain is from a study of T-cell reconstitution after alpha-beta-depleted transplantation in children. This clonotype has ten or more counts. The TCRbeta library incorporated unique molecular identifiers. TCRdb re-called the PCR reads through MiXCR, storing one row per CDR3 protein. The repertoire includes about 300,000 distinct CDR3 sequences, roughly a tenth of them detected once, and 7.5% sits in the top ten. The V and J ends lost 6 bases and 1 base respectively, with 13 bases between them. The CDR3 loop spans 14 amino acids. This material consisted of PBMCs, taken before TCRalphabeta/CD19-depleted stem cell transplant. The clonotype originates from a boy in the first two years of life with acute myeloid leukemia, due to receive a stem cell transplant. V gene TRBV12-3 or TRBV12-4 combines with J gene TRBJ2-7; D remains unclear. CDR3 in DNA: TGTGCCAGCAGCATCGGACGGAATTCCTACGAGCAGTACTTC. It specifies CASSIGRNSYEQYF.